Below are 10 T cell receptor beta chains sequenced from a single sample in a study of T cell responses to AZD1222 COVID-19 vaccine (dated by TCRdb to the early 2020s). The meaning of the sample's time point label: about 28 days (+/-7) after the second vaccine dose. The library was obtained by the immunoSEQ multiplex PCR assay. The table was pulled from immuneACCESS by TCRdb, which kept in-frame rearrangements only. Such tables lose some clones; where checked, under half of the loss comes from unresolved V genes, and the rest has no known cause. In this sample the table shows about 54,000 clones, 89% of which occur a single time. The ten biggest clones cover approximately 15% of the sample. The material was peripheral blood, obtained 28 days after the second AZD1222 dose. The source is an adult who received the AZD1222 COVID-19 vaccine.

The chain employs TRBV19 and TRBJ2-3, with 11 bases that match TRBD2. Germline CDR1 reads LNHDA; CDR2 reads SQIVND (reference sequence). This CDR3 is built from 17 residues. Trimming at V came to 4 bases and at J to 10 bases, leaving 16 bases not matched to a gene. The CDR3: CASSTALAGVPWDAQYF. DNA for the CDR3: TGTGCCAGTAGTACCGCACTAGCGGGAGTTCCGTGGGATGCGCAGTATTTT.

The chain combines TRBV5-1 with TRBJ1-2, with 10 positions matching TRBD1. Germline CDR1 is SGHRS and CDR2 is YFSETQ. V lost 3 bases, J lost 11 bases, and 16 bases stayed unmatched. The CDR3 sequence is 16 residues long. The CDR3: CASSSNPGQGFLGYTF. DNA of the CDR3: TGCGCCAGCAGCTCGAATCCGGGACAGGGGTTTCTCGGATACACCTTC.

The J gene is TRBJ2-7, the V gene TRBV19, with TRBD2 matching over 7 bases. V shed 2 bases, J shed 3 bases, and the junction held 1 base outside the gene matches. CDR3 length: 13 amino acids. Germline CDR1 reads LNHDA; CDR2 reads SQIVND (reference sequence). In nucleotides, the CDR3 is TGTGCCAGTAGTATAAGGACTAGCTACGAGCAGTACTTC. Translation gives CASSIRTSYEQYF.

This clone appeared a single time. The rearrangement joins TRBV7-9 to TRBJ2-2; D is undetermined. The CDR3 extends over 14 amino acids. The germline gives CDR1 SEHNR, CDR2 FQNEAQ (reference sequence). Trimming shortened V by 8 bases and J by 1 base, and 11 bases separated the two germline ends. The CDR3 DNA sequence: TGTGCCAGCTCTATACGACGGAACACCGGGGAGCTGTTTTTT. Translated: CASSIRRNTGELFF.

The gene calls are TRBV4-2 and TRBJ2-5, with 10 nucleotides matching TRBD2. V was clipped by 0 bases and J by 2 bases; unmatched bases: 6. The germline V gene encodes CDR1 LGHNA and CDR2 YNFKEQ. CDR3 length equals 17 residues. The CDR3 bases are TGTGCCAGCAGCCAAGATCGGACTAGCGGTAAACAAGAGACCCAGTACTTC. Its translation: CASSQDRTSGKQETQYF.

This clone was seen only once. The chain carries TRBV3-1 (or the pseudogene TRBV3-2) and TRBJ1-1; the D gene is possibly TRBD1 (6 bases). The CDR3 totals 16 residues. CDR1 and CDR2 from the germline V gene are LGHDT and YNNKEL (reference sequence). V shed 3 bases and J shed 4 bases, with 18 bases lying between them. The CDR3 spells CASSHWGGVGCTEAFF. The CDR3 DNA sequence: TGTGCCAGCAGCCATTGGGGGGGCGTAGGGTGCACTGAAGCTTTCTTT.

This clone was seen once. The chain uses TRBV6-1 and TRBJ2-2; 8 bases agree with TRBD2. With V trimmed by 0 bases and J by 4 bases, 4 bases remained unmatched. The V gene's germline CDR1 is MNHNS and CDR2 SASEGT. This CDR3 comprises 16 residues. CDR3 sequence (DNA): TGTGCCAGCAGTGAAGCGTGGGGACTAGGCACCGGGGAGCTGTTTTTT. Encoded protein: CASSEAWGLGTGELFF.

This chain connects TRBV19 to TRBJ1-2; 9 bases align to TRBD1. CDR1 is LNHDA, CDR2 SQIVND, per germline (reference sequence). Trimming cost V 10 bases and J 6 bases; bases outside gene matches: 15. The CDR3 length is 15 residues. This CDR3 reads CATSPRGQGLHGYTF. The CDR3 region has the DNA TGTGCCACATCGCCTCGGGGACAGGGCTTGCATGGCTACACCTTC. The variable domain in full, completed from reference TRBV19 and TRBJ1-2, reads DGGITQSPKYLFRKEGQNVTLSCEQNLNHDAMYWYRQDPGQGLRLIYYSQIVNDFQKGDIAEGYSVSREKKESFPLTVTSAQKNPTAFYLCATSPRGQGLHGYTFGSGTRLTVV.

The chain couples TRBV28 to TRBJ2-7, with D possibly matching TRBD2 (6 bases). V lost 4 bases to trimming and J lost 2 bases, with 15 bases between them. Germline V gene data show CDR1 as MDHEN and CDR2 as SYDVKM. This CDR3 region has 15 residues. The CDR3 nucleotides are TGTGCCAGCAGTTCCCCCGGGACTTCGACCTACGAGCAGTACTTC. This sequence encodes CASSSPGTSTYEQYF.

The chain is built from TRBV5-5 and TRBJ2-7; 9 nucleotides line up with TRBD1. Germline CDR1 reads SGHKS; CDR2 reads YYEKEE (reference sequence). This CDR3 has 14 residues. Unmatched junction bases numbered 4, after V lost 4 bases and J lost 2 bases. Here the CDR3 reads CASSPTGGTYEQYF. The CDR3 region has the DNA TGTGCCAGCAGCCCGACAGGGGGAACCTACGAGCAGTACTTC.